Given below is one T cell receptor (beta chain) in context. The data derive from a study of response to subunit inactivated influenza vaccine. Germline V gene sequence: CDR1 LGHNA, CDR2 YSLEER. CDR3 length equals 18 residues. V lost 4 bases to trimming and J lost 10 bases; unmatched junction nucleotides: 13. Each CDR3 protein gets one entry after TCRdb re-called the RT-PCR reads with MiXCR. In the table there are more than 600,000 distinct CDR3 sequences, less than 20% of which are singletons. The material was PBMCs from blood, obtained 5 days after vaccination. The receptor comes from a man aged 50-60 years who received an inactivated influenza vaccine. The genes are TRBV4-3 and TRBJ2-1, with 16 bases aligning to TRBD2. CDR3 in DNA: TGCGCCAGCAGCCGGGGACTAGCGGGAGGGCTCCGGGAGGGAGAGCAGTTCTTC. Protein product: CASSRGLAGGLREGEQFF.